This T cell receptor beta chain was captured in a study of early T cells in non-severe SARS-CoV-2 infection. Individual cDNA molecules were tagged with unique molecular identifiers, the study reported. TCRdb reanalysed the 5' RACE reads using MiXCR and keeps one entry per CDR3 protein. The sample lists about 80,000 distinct CDR3 sequences; over 9% were seen once. This clonotype was counted many times. The germline V gene encodes CDR1 SGHTA and CDR2 FQGNSA. The CDR3 has 15 residues. V lost 1 base and J lost 0, with 7 bases in between. Sequenced input: whole blood. This TCR derives from an adult who was a healthcare worker with PCR-confirmed SARS-CoV-2 infection or an uninfected control (not recorded which). The chain employs TRBV7-2 and TRBJ2-4; D perhaps matches TRBD1 (6 bases). CDR3 residues: CASSLGGLAKNIQYF. CDR3 nucleotides: TGTGCCAGCAGCTTAGGGGGGCTAGCCAAAAACATTCAGTACTTC.